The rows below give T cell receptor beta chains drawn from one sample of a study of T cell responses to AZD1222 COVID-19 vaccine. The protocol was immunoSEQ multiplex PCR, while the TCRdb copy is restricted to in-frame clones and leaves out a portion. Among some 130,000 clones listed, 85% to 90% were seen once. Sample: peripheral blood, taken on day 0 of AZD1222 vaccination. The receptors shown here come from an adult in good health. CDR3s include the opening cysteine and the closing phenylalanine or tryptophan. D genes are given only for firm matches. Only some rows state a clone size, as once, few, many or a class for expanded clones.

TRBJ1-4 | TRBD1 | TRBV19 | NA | TGTGCCAGTCGGGACAGACACGAAAAACTGTTTTTT | CASRDRHEKLFF
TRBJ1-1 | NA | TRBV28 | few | TGTGCCAGCAGTTTCCCCCGTCGGGGAGGAAACACTGAAGCTTTCTTT | CASSFPRRGGNTEAFF
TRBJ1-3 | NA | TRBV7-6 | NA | TGTGCCAGCAGCCTGAGTGGGGTCCCAAGCTCTGGAAACACCATATATTTT | CASSLSGVPSSGNTIYF
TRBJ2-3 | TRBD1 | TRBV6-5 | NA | TGTGCCAGCAGTTACGTTGGACAGGGAATAACAGATACGCAGTATTTT | CASSYVGQGITDTQYF
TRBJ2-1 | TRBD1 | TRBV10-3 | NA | TGTGCCATCAGTGAGGGTGGGACAGGGGGCAATGAGCAGTTCTTC | CAISEGGTGGNEQFF
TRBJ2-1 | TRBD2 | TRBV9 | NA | TGTGCCAGCAGCGTAGAAAATGGACTAGCTTGGAATGAGCAGTTCTTC | CASSVENGLAWNEQFF
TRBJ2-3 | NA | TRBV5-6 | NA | TGTGCCAGCAGCTATTGGGACCGAAGGACAGATACGCAGTATTTT | CASSYWDRRTDTQYF
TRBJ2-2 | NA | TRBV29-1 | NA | TGCAGCGTTGATGTACTGGACACCGGGGAGCTGTTTTTT | CSVDVLDTGELFF
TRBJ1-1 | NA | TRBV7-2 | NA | TGTGCCAGCAGCTTACAGGGGATGGACACTGAAGCTTTCTTT | CASSLQGMDTEAFF
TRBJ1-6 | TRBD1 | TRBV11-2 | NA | TGTGCCAGCAGCTTAGACCCCCACAGGGGAAGGAATTCACCCCTCCACTTT | CASSLDPHRGRNSPLHF
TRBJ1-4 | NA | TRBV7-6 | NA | TGTGCCAGCAGCTTAGGGGAGACAGAACCAACTAATGAAAAACTGTTTTTT | CASSLGETEPTNEKLFF
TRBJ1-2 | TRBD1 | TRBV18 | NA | TGTGCCAGCTCCTATACAGGGGAGGGCTACACCTTC | CASSYTGEGYTF
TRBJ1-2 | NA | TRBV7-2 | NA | TGTGCCAGCAGCTCGAGGACAGCTAACTATGGCTACACCTTC | CASSSRTANYGYTF
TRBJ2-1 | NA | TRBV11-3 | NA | TGTGCCAGCAGCTTAGCCGCGGAGTATGAGCAGTTCTTC | CASSLAAEYEQFF
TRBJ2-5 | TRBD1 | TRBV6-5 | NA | TGTGCCAGCAGTTTGGGACAGGGAATCGGTGCGGAGACCCAGTACTTC | CASSLGQGIGAETQYF
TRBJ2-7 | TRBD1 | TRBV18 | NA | TGTGCCAGCTCACCACTTCTGGACAGGGGACCGATCCCCGCCGTCTACGGGCAGTACTTC | CASSPLLDRGPIPAVYGQYF
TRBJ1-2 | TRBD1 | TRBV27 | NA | TGTGCCAGCAGTTTTAAGGGGGCGGGTGGCTACACCTTC | CASSFKGAGGYTF
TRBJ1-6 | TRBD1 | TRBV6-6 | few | TGTGCCAGCAGTCAGGACAGGACCTATAATTCACCCCTCCACTTT | CASSQDRTYNSPLHF
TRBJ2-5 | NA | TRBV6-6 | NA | TGTGCCAGCCGGCCGAGTCGGGCGGGGGAGACCCAGTACTTC | CASRPSRAGETQYF
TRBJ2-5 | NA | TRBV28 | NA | TGTGCCAGCAGCTTCAACTTCCAAGAGACCCAGTACTTC | CASSFNFQETQYF
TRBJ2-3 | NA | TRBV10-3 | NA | TGTGCCATCAGTGAGGGACAGCTAAGCACAGATACGCAGTATTTT | CAISEGQLSTDTQYF
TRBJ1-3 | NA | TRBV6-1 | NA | TGTGCCAGCAGGGGGTACGCCGTCTCTGGAAACACCATATATTTT | CASRGYAVSGNTIYF
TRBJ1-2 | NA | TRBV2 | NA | TGTGCCAGCAGTGACGGGGTTACAGTTAGATTCTATGGCTACACCTTC | CASSDGVTVRFYGYTF
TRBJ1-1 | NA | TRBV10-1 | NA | TGCGCCAGCTCCCAGGATTTGGGGAACACTGAAGCTTTCTTT | CASSQDLGNTEAFF
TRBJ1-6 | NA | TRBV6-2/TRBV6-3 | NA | TGTGCCAGCAGTTACCCCCAGGGGTCACCCCTCCACTTT | CASSYPQGSPLHF
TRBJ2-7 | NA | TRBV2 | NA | TGTGCCAGCAGTGAAGAGGGGAGTGGGGCCGGAGGCTACGAGCAGTACTTC | CASSEEGSGAGGYEQYF
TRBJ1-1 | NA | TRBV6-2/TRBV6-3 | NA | TGTGCCAGCAGTAGCGGGGGGAGGAGGAACACTGAAGCTTTCTTT | CASSSGGRRNTEAFF
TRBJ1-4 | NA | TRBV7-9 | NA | TGTGCCAGCAGCGTAAAAGTCCCGGCCGAAAAACTGTTTTTT | CASSVKVPAEKLFF
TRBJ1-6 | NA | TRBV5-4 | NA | TGTGCCAGCCGACTTAAATTGCGGGGTACAAATTCACCCCTCCACTTT | CASRLKLRGTNSPLHF
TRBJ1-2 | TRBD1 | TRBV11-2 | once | TGTGCCAGCAGCTTCAGTGGGACAGGGTCTTCCTATGGCTACACCTTC | CASSFSGTGSSYGYTF
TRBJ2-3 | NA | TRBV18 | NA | TGTGCCAGCTCACCATTTCAGGACAGCACAGATACGCAGTATTTT | CASSPFQDSTDTQYF
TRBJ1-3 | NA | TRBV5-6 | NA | TGTGCCAGCAGCTTGATGGGGGAGTCTGGAAACACCATATATTTT | CASSLMGESGNTIYF
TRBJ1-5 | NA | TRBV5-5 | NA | TGTGCCAGCAGCTTCGTGGACACCAATCAGCCCCAGCATTTT | CASSFVDTNQPQHF
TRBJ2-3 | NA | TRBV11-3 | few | TGTGCCAGCAGCTTTGCTTTAACAGATACGCAGTATTTT | CASSFALTDTQYF
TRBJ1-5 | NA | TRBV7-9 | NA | TGTGCCAGCAGCTTAGCTGGGGGATTCCCTCAGCCCCAGCATTTT | CASSLAGGFPQPQHF
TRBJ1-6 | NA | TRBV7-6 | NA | TGTGCCAGCAGCTTGTCGACAGGCCGAAATTCACCCCTCCACTTT | CASSLSTGRNSPLHF
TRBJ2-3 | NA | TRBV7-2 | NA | TGTGCCAGCAGCTTAGCGGGGGGCCCCACAGATACGCAGTATTTT | CASSLAGGPTDTQYF
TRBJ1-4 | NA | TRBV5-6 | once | TGTGCCAGCAGCTTGGGACAGAGGGAAAAACTGTTTTTT | CASSLGQREKLFF
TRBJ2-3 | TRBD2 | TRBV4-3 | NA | TGCGCCAGCAGCCAAGTAGATGCGGGGGGCACAGATACGCAGTATTTT | CASSQVDAGGTDTQYF
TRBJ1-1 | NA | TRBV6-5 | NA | TGTGCCAGCTCCGCCGGGGGATGGACTGAAGCTTTCTTT | CASSAGGWTEAFF
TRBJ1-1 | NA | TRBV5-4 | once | TGTGCCAGCAGCTTTTCAGGTAGGGACACTGAAGCTTTCTTT | CASSFSGRDTEAFF
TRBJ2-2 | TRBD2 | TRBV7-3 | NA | TGTGCCAGCAGCTTATTGAGGGAGGGCGGGGAGCTGTTTTTT | CASSLLREGGELFF
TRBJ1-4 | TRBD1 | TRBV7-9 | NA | TGTGCCAGCAGCCTACCCCAGGGGGCAACTAATGAAAAACTGTTTTTT | CASSLPQGATNEKLFF
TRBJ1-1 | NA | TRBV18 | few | TGTGCCAGCTCACCTAATAGCGAGGTGAACACTGAAGCTTTCTTT | CASSPNSEVNTEAFF